This T cell receptor beta chain originates from a study of shared clonotypes between healthy human individuals. Here immunoSEQ multiplex PCR was the method, and the copy in TCRdb shows in-frame clones only, minus some. In the table there are some 2,500,000 clones, 85% to 95% of which are singletons. Trimming removed 2 bases at V and 6 bases at J, with 10 bases between. CDR1 and CDR2 from the germline V gene are GTSNPN and SVGIG (reference sequence). There are 13 residues in the CDR3. J is TRBJ2-2 and V is TRBV30; tentatively, D is TRBD2 (6 bases). The specimen was naive CD4+ T cells from PBMCs. Subset defined: CD45RA+ positively selected. The sequence came from a young man in good health. Some clones in this sample may be carry-over from other donors' samples. CDR3 sequence reads: CAWSTGVAGELFF. CDR3 coding DNA: TGTGCCTGGAGTACGGGAGTCGCCGGGGAGCTGTTTTTT.